What follows are 27 T cell receptor beta chains derived from one specimen sequenced in a study of control samples from healthy donors and cancer patients. Only in-frame clones appear in the TCRdb table, and some are missing; sequencing was by immunoSEQ multiplex PCR. The table lists about 410,000 clones, about nine tenths of them singletons, with around 6.8% in the top ten. The sequencing input was PBMCs. These TCRs come from a middle-aged man with head and neck cancer.

The chain has TRBV5-1 and TRBJ2-5, with D perhaps matching TRBD1 (5 bases). Trimming removed 0 bases from V and 5 bases from J, with 20 bases in between. The length of the CDR3 is 17 residues. The germline CDR1 and CDR2 sequences are SGHRS and YFSETQ. The CDR3 DNA reads as TGCGCCAGCAGCTTGGGAACTGGCAGGGATAGGTCGGAGACCCAGTACTTC. It yields the protein CASSLGTGRDRSETQYF.

The chain uses TRBV5-4 and TRBJ2-1; 7 bases line up with TRBD2. The CDR3 is 15 amino acids. Germline trimming cut 4 bases from V and 4 bases from J; bases unmatched to any gene: 8. CDR1 and CDR2 from the germline V gene are SGHNT and YYREEE (reference sequence). Here the CDR3 DNA reads TGTGCCAGCAGCCCGATGGGGGGAGGGTACAATGAGCAGTTCTTC. This codes for CASSPMGGGYNEQFF.

The chain joins TRBV3-1 (or the pseudogene TRBV3-2) to TRBJ1-3, with D perhaps matching TRBD1 (5 bases). Germline V gene data show CDR1 as LGHDT and CDR2 as YNNKEL (reference sequence). The CDR3 has 11 amino acids. Deletions cut 8 bases from V and 5 bases from J, with 7 bases between. CDR3 nucleotides: TGTGCCAGCCAGGGACGAAACACCATATATTTT. Translating it yields CASQGRNTIYF.

The chain has TRBV7-6 and TRBJ2-1, with 9 bases matching TRBD2. V dropped 2 bases and J dropped 2; count of bases not matched to a gene: 22. CDR3 size: 22 residues. The V gene's germline CDR1 is SGHVS and CDR2 FNYEAQ. The CDR3 sequence: CASSLSPSGGRAGLSPYNEQFF. The CDR3 DNA reads TGTGCCAGCAGCTTATCCCCCTCGGGCGGGAGGGCCGGGTTGAGTCCCTACAATGAGCAGTTCTTC.

This chain links TRBV5-4 with TRBJ2-1; possible D gene TRBD1, 5 bases. V lost 1 base and J lost 8, with 13 bases in between. The length of the CDR3 is 14 residues. Germline V CDR1 and CDR2: SGHNT, YYREEE (reference sequence). CDR3 region: CASSLIQVGDEQFF. In DNA form, the CDR3 reads TGTGCCAGCAGCTTGATCCAGGTAGGGGATGAGCAGTTCTTC.

The J gene is TRBJ1-1, the V gene TRBV27, with 12 bases aligning to TRBD1. CDR1 and CDR2 from the germline V gene are MNHEY and SMNVEV (reference sequence). The V segment lost 3 bases and the J segment 4 bases; nucleotides outside the gene matches: 9. This CDR3 contains 17 residues. The CDR3 nucleotides read TGTGCCAGCAGTTTCGAGGGACAGGGGGCAGTCGGCACTGAAGCTTTCTTT. Protein product: CASSFEGQGAVGTEAFF.

The rearrangement uses TRBV5-1 and TRBJ1-2; TRBD1 matches at 7 bases. J gave up 5 bases and V 4 bases, and 5 bases lay outside the gene matches. From germline, CDR1 is SGHRS and CDR2 YFSETQ. The CDR3 runs 13 residues. CDR3 sequence: CASSSGQVYGYTF. The CDR3 DNA follows: TGCGCCAGCAGCAGCGGACAGGTTTATGGCTACACCTTC.

The rearrangement joins TRBV27 to TRBJ1-1, with a weak D call TRBD1 (6 bases). V was shortened by 4 bases and J by 4 bases, with 16 bases between the two germline ends. The CDR3 runs 15 residues. Germline V gene data show CDR1 as MNHEY and CDR2 as SMNVEV (reference sequence). The CDR3 DNA follows: TGTGCCAGCAGTTCCCACAGGGCGGCGGCCACTGAAGCTTTCTTT. This gives the protein CASSSHRAAATEAFF.

As concerns this clone: No DNA is shown, since the ends of the CDR3 on it are uncertain; the CDR3 is the one TCRdb lists. Other nucleotide sequences from this sample produce the same CDR3. V is TRBV28 and J is TRBJ1-1; the table's D gene call, TRBD1, was not cross checked with the DNA. The CDR3 length is 12 residues, termini included. The germline V gene encodes CDR1 MDHEN and CDR2 SYDVKM. The CDR3 protein is CASTNWGQGSHF.

This chain links TRBV5-1 with TRBJ2-5; perhaps TRBD1 as D (5 bases). V was shortened by 3 bases and J by 5 bases, with 11 bases between the two germline ends. The CDR3 length is 13 residues. Germline V gene sequence: CDR1 SGHRS, CDR2 YFSETQ. The CDR3, as DNA: TGCGCCAGCAGCTCGTCAGGGATGGAGACCCAGTACTTC. Translated: CASSSSGMETQYF. The full variable domain, in which reference TRBV5-1 and TRBJ2-5 provide the parts outside the CDR3, is KAGVTQTPRYLIKTRGQQVTLSCSPISGHRSVSWYQQTPGQGLQFLFEYFSETQRNKGNFPGRFSGRQFSNSRSEMNVSTLELGDSALYLCASSSSGMETQYFGPGTRLLVL.

The V gene is TRBV7-2, the J gene TRBJ2-7; possible D gene TRBD1, 6 bases. Germline V gives CDR1 SGHTA, CDR2 FQGNSA. V was cut by 1 base and J by 3 bases, with 10 bases left in between. The CDR3 spans 14 residues. The DNA for the CDR3 is TGTGCCAGCAGCTTAGTCTACAGGGACTACGAGCAGTACTTC. It codes for CASSLVYRDYEQYF.

Only a few counts were recorded for this clone. The chain links TRBV29-1 to TRBJ1-2, with TRBD1 matching over 9 bases. This CDR3 has 12 amino acids. Trimming took 5 bases from V and 7 from J; bases not matched to a gene: 5. Germline V gene data show CDR1 as SQVTM and CDR2 as ANQGSEA. The CDR3 region is CSVLRQGGGYTF. The CDR3 DNA reads TGCAGCGTTTTAAGACAGGGGGGTGGCTACACCTTC. The entire variable domain, with the rest obtained from reference TRBV29-1 and TRBJ1-2, is as follows: SAVISQKPSRDICQRGTSLTIQCQVDSQVTMMFWYRQQPGQSLTLIATANQGSEATYESGFVIDKFPISRPNLTFSTLTVSNMSPEDSSIYLCSVLRQGGGYTFGSGTRLTVV.

This chain links TRBV6-1 with TRBJ2-1, with 11 nucleotides matching TRBD2. V shed 3 bases and J 3 bases; nucleotides not matched to a gene: 10. The CDR3 sequence is 18 residues long. Germline CDR1 MNHNS, CDR2 SASEGT. CDR3 loop: CASSEGTIAGGYYNEQFF. In DNA form, the CDR3 reads TGTGCCAGCAGTGAGGGGACTATAGCGGGAGGGTACTACAATGAGCAGTTCTTC.

The chain carries TRBV12-3 or TRBV12-4 and TRBJ2-1; 7 bases map to TRBD2. This CDR3 spans 11 amino acids. Trimming at V came to 9 bases and at J to 9 bases, leaving 5 bases not matched to a gene. The CDR3 is CARRETSEQFF. The CDR3 nucleotides read TGTGCCAGGCGGGAGACAAGTGAGCAGTTCTTC.

In its sample, this clone was seen once. The genes are TRBV5-1 and TRBJ2-3; the match to TRBD2 covers 15 bases. This CDR3 region has 19 residues. Losses at the gene ends were 4 bases for V and 4 bases for J; bases not matched to a gene: 13. The V gene's germline CDR1 is SGHRS and CDR2 YFSETQ. This chain's CDR3 is CASSRVGLAGGPYPDTQYF. CDR3 bases: TGCGCCAGCAGCCGGGTCGGACTAGCGGGGGGGCCGTATCCAGATACGCAGTATTTT.

The chain employs TRBV13 and TRBJ2-7, with D unclear. CDR1 is PRHDT, CDR2 FYEKMQ, per germline (reference sequence). Trimming pared 5 bases from V and 0 bases from J, leaving 11 bases between. The CDR3 runs 14 residues. CDR3 region: CASSLGRSSYEQYF. The CDR3 DNA follows: TGTGCCAGCAGCCTCGGACGGTCCTCCTACGAGCAGTACTTC.

This chain links TRBV4-2 with TRBJ2-3; D gene uncertain. The CDR3 has 14 residues. Germline V gene data show CDR1 as LGHNA and CDR2 as YNFKEQ. Trimming stripped 1 base from V and 0 bases from J, with 5 bases between. This CDR3 reads CASSQVGSTDTQYF. Written as DNA, the CDR3 is TGTGCCAGCAGCCAAGTTGGAAGCACAGATACGCAGTATTTT.

A remark on this clone: Different DNA sequences within this sample yield the same CDR3. The chain recombines TRBV5-1 with TRBJ2-5, with TRBD1 as a possible D gene (6 bases). This CDR3 contains 15 residues. The V and J ends lost 0 bases and 1 base respectively, with 10 bases between them. Germline loops: CDR1 SGHRS, CDR2 YFSETQ. CDR3 protein: CASSLGGGPQETQYF. The DNA for the CDR3 is TGCGCCAGCAGCTTGGGAGGGGGACCCCAAGAGACCCAGTACTTC.

The V and J genes are TRBV6-1 and TRBJ2-7; D is tentatively TRBD1 or TRBD2 (5 bases each). Trimming removed 4 bases from V and 3 bases from J, with 19 bases in between. Per the germline V gene, CDR1 is MNHNS and CDR2 is SASEGT. CDR3 length: 16 residues. Here the CDR3 DNA reads TGTGCCAGCAGTGCCTCGGACGGGACGGGGTTCTACGAGCAGTACTTC. It yields the protein CASSASDGTGFYEQYF.

This clone was counted between two and nine times. This chain links TRBV7-6 with TRBJ2-3, with TRBD1 as a possible D gene (5 bases). The CDR3 contains 15 residues. Looked up from germline, CDR1 is SGHVS and CDR2 is FNYEAQ. Deletions cut 5 bases from V and 2 bases from J, with 14 bases between. The CDR3 here is CASSTRRGDTDTQYF. As DNA, the CDR3 is TGTGCCAGCAGCACCCGAAGGGGCGACACAGATACGCAGTATTTT.

The chain links TRBV21-1 to TRBJ1-1; TRBD1, the D gene given by the table, was not confirmed from the DNA. TRBV21-1 is a documented pseudogene. The CDR3 contains 16 residues. The CDR3 DNA is TGTGCCAGCAGCAAAGTAGGGGACAGGGCAAGCACTGAAGCTTTCTTT. Translated, it gives CASSKVGDRASTEAFF.

V and J are TRBV16 and TRBJ2-4; TRBD2 aligns across 16 bases. The CDR3 is made up of 20 amino acids. After removal of 3 bases from V and 1 base from J, the junction contained 9 bases not matched to a gene. Germline assignment: CDR1 KGHSY and CDR2 FQNENV. This CDR3 is CASSQVPGLAGGPAKNIQYF. DNA of the CDR3: TGTGCCAGCAGCCAGGTTCCGGGACTAGCGGGAGGGCCGGCCAAAAACATTCAGTACTTC.

The chain combines TRBV5-5 with TRBJ1-2; 7 positions agree with TRBD1. The CDR3 length is 14 residues. The V gene end was trimmed by 3 bases and the J gene end by 4 bases; junction bases not matched to a gene: 6. The germline CDR1 and CDR2 sequences are SGHKS and YYEKEE (reference sequence). CDR3 coding DNA: TGTGCCAGCAGCTACCCGGGACAGCGCTATGGCTACACCTTC. Translation: CASSYPGQRYGYTF. Based on the CDR3 plus reference TRBV5-5 and TRBJ1-2, the full variable domain is DAGVTQSPTHLIKTRGQQVTLRCSPISGHKSVSWYQQVLGQGPQFIFQYYEKEERGRGNFPDRFSARQFPNYSSELNVNALLLGDSALYLCASSYPGQRYGYTFGSGTRLTVV.

This clone has just one count. V is TRBV6-5 and J is TRBJ1-6; TRBD1 might be the D (5 bases). The CDR3 consists of 15 residues. Germline-derived CDR1 and CDR2 are MNHEY and SVGAGI. Trimming took off 0 bases at V and 14 bases at J, with 17 bases between the two ends. This CDR3 reads CASSYSYGARISLHF. In DNA, the CDR3 is TGTGCCAGCAGTTACTCATACGGGGCCAGAATCTCCCTCCACTTT.

J is TRBJ1-4 and V is TRBV5-6, with a possible D match to TRBD1 (6 bases). V was pared by 3 bases and J by 7 bases, with 16 bases between. The CDR3 extends over 15 amino acids. Germline V lookup: CDR1 SGHDT, CDR2 YYEEEE. The CDR3 reads CASSSQGFGAEKLFF. The CDR3 nucleotides read TGTGCCAGCAGCTCCCAGGGGTTCGGGGCTGAAAAACTGTTTTTT.

Note on this clone: This sample includes further DNA sequences coding for the same CDR3. The V call is TRBV18, the J call TRBJ2-7; D is perhaps TRBD1 or TRBD2 (6 bases each). CDR3 length equals 13 residues. With 0 bases removed from V and 5 bases from J, the gap between germline ends came to 8 bases. Germline lookup yields CDR1 KGHSH and CDR2 LQKENI. CDR3 residues: CASSPPGGNEQYF. The CDR3 bases are TGTGCCAGCTCACCACCGGGGGGCAACGAGCAGTACTTC.

V is TRBV27 and J is TRBJ2-1; a possible D gene is TRBD1 (6 bases). Trimming shortened V by 5 bases and J by 0 bases, and 20 bases separated the two germline ends. Germline values: CDR1 MNHEY, CDR2 SMNVEV (reference sequence). CDR3 length: 18 amino acids. The CDR3 sequence is CASSVMTGADSSYNEQFF. The CDR3 coding sequence is TGTGCCAGCAGTGTAATGACAGGTGCCGACAGCTCCTACAATGAGCAGTTCTTC.